This record looks at one TCR beta chain sequence and its context. Roughly 0.5 to 1 ug RNA was reverse transcribed with random hexamers. Via MiXCR, TCRdb re-called the immunoSEQ multiplex PCR reads, giving one row per CDR3 protein. Of fewer than 200,000 distinct CDR3 sequences listed, roughly 96% are singletons. This sample stems from a study of CD8 T cells in Susac syndrome. Per the germline V gene, CDR1 is MNHEY and CDR2 is SVGAGI. CDR3 length: 13 amino acids. V was pared by 5 bases and J by 6 bases, with 5 bases of the junction left unmatched. The chain recombines TRBV6-5 with TRBJ1-2, with 8 nucleotides matching TRBD1. Sequenced: CD8+ T cells from PBMCs. This receptor was taken from a human donor with multiple sclerosis. The CDR3 sequence is CASSADRVNGYTF. The CDR3 bases are TGTGCCAGCAGTGCGGACAGGGTAAATGGCTACACCTTC.